The clone carrying this TCR beta chain was counted a few times. Per the original data handling: Amplification of reference gene primers provided the estimated nucleated cell counts. TCRdb keeps only in-frame clones here, not all; method: immunoSEQ multiplex PCR. That table is the source of V, J and clone size, and D and trimming were worked out from the DNA. The sample has approximately 89,000 clones, roughly 77% seen once. The data are from a study of blood T cell repertoires in COVID-19. Across the whole study: The analysed material was cDNA or gDNA that came from T cells, B-cell-depleted T cells, or PBMCs.

The specimen was peripheral blood. The source is a human donor in a cohort sampled during active COVID-19.

CDR3 sequence reads: CASSRDWNTGELFF. As DNA, the CDR3 is TGCGCCAGCAGCCGGGACTGGAACACCGGGGAGCTGTTTTTT. This chain joins TRBV10-1 and TRBJ2-2; possible D gene TRBD2, 6 bases. V was shortened by 6 bases and J by 1 base, with 9 bases between the two germline ends. Per the germline V gene, CDR1 is WNHNN and CDR2 is SYGVQD (reference sequence). The CDR3 is 14 residues long.